The source of this T cell receptor (beta chain) is a study of cytomegalovirus exposure and HLA in healthy donors. Study summary: The Caucasian-associated ancestry cluster held 80% to 90% of around 380 genotyped donors.

Worth noting for this clone: Antigen unknown.

The CDR3 loop spans 16 amino acids. CDR1 and CDR2 from the germline V gene are MNHEY and SVGAGI. Trimming at V came to 4 bases and at J to 7 bases, leaving 11 bases not matched to a gene. Study outcomes and limitations: Researchers counted around 180 TCR beta chains as cytomegalovirus-associated.

Primers included in the PCR were 60 Vbeta and 13 Jbeta primers. Clones were read by immunoSEQ multiplex PCR, and TCRdb kept only the in-frame ones, dropping some. In the table there are about 150,000 clones, roughly 80% of which are singletons. The sequencing input was PBMCs. The TCR sequence derives from a man aged 25 to 45 in good health and CMV-seropositive. The chain has TRBV6-5 and TRBJ2-1, with 9 bases fitting TRBD2. The CDR3 nucleotides read TGTGCCAGCAGTTCCCCGGGCGGGAGGGCCGGGAATGAGCAGTTCTTC. Amino acids: CASSSPGGRAGNEQFF.